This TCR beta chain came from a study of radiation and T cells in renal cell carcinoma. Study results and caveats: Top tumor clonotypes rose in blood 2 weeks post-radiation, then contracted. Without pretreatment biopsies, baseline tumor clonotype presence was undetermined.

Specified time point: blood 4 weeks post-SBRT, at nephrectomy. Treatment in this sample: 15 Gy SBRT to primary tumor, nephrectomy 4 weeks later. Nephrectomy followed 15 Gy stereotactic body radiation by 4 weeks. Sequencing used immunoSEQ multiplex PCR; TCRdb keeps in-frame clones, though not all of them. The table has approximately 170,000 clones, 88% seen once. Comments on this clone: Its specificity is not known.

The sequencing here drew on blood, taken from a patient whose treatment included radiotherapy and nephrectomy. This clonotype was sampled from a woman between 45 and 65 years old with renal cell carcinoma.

The CDR3 region has the DNA TGCAGCGTTGTATTAGGGCACTATGGCTACACCTTC. Its protein is CSVVLGHYGYTF. This chain joins TRBV29-1 and TRBJ1-2, with D hard to call. This CDR3 has 12 residues. Trimming took off 4 bases at V and 3 bases at J, with 9 bases between the two ends. CDR1 and CDR2 (germline): SQVTM, ANQGSEA.